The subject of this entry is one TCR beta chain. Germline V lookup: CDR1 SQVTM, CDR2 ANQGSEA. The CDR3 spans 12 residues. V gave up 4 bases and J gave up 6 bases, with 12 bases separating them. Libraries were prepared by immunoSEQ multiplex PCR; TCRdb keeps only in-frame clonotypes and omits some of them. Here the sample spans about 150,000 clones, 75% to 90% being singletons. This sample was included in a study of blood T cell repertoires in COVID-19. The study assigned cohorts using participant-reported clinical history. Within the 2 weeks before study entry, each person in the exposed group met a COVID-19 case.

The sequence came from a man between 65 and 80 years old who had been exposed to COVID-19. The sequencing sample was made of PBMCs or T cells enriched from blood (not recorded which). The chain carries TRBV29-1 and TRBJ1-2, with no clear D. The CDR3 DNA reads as TGCAGCGTTGCTACCCTTAGAGATGGCTACACCTTC. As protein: CSVATLRDGYTF.